This paragraph covers one TCR beta chain sequence. The CDR3 consists of 17 residues. This specimen belongs to a study of T cell repertoires and Cas9 in healthy adults. Study as a whole: Multi-effector potency, cytotoxicity and lineage were assessed in SpCas9-reactive CD4 and CD8 T cells.

Here immunoSEQ multiplex PCR was the method, and the copy in TCRdb shows in-frame clones only, minus some. The table lists over a thousand clones, roughly 79% of them singletons, with about 9.1% in the top ten. Study-level findings and limits: A high frequency of SpCas9-reactive regulatory T cells appeared within the response.

This receptor was identified in a human donor in good health. The sample was SpCas9-reactive Tregs (CD4+, CD25+, CD127-, CD137+, CD154-) from PBMCs; culture status not recorded. The chain links TRBV1 to TRBJ1-1; the table's TRBD1 call for D was not verified on the DNA. TRBV1 is classified as a pseudogene. The CDR3, as DNA: TGCACCAGCAGCCACAGCACTATCCTAGGGGTGAACACTGAAGCTTTCTTT. It specifies CTSSHSTILGVNTEAFF.